These T cell receptor beta chains were read from a single sample in a study of T-cell memory formation after mild COVID-19. Each CDR3 protein gets one entry after TCRdb re-called the 5' RACE reads with MiXCR. The sample lists roughly 350,000 distinct CDR3 sequences, around 20% occurring once. The specimen was PBMCs or a T cell subset sorted from them (not recorded which). The receptors shown here come from an adult woman who had mild COVID-19 (a few samples of this study predate the infection). Cell type and time point are not known. Each CDR3 is given with its conserved first and last residue. The D gene is left open where the match is weak. Size values are once, few and many counts, or a class for expanded clones, and some rows have none.

v_call,cdr3_length,d_call,clone_size,j_call,cdr3_nt,cdr3_aa
TRBV12-3/TRBV12-4,17,TRBD2,few,TRBJ2-2,TGTGCCAGCAACCCAACGCCGGGACTAGCGAACACCGGGGAGCTGTTTTTT,CASNPTPGLANTGELFF
TRBV3-1,14,NA,few,TRBJ2-7,TGTGCCAGCAGATCGGGCGGCGGATCCTACGAGCAGTACTTC,CASRSGGGSYEQYF
TRBV29-1,12,NA,NA,TRBJ2-2,TGCAGCGTTCTTGTCATCTCCGGGGAGCTGTTTTTT,CSVLVISGELFF
TRBV7-3,16,NA,few,TRBJ2-6,TGTGCCAGCAGCCCGGGGATTGACTCTGGGGCCAACGTCCTGACTTTC,CASSPGIDSGANVLTF
TRBV7-8,14,NA,once,TRBJ1-1,TGTGCCAGCAGCTTAGCGACATTGAACACTGAAGCTTTCTTT,CASSLATLNTEAFF
TRBV4-3,15,NA,NA,TRBJ2-1,TGCGCCAGCAGCCAAGACCTAGCCTCCTACAATGAGCAGTTCTTC,CASSQDLASYNEQFF
TRBV7-9,16,NA,NA,TRBJ2-7,TGTGCCAGCAGCCCCGTGGTAGACAAGAGCTCCTACGAGCAGTACTTC,CASSPVVDKSSYEQYF
TRBV12-3/TRBV12-4,13,TRBD2,NA,TRBJ2-7,TGTGCCAGCAGTTTCGGCGGGAGCATCGAGCAGTACTTC,CASSFGGSIEQYF
TRBV10-3,14,NA,few,TRBJ1-1,TGTGCCATCAGTGATGGGACACACGGCACTGAAGCTTTCTTT,CAISDGTHGTEAFF
TRBV29-1,18,TRBD1,many,TRBJ1-1,TGCAGCGCCGATCGATTACAGGGGCGCTTTGCGATGAACACTGAAGCTTTCTTT,CSADRLQGRFAMNTEAFF
TRBV6-6,13,NA,few,TRBJ1-1,TGTGCCAGCAGTTACTCGGGCAGGGGATCAGCTTTCTTT,CASSYSGRGSAFF
TRBV5-1,11,TRBD2,NA,TRBJ2-7,TGCGCCAGCCGGGGGGTCTACGAGCAGTACTTC,CASRGVYEQYF
TRBV11-3,13,NA,few,TRBJ1-6,TGTGCCAGCAGCTTATCCCAAAATTCACCCCTCCACTTT,CASSLSQNSPLHF
TRBV5-1,16,TRBD2,few,TRBJ2-3,TGCGCCAGCAGCGTAGGTAGCGGGAGCCCCACAGATACGCAGTATTTT,CASSVGSGSPTDTQYF
TRBV13,16,NA,NA,TRBJ1-2,TGTGCCAGCAGCTTAGGCCGGGCTCACCAACGCTATGGCTACACCTTC,CASSLGRAHQRYGYTF
TRBV5-6,13,TRBD1,few,TRBJ1-1,TGTGCCAGCAGCCTACAGGGGAGGACTGAAGCTTTCTTT,CASSLQGRTEAFF
TRBV5-1,15,NA,NA,TRBJ2-7,TGCGCCAGCAGCTTGTCGAACAGGTCATCCTACGAGCAGTACTTC,CASSLSNRSSYEQYF
TRBV12-3/TRBV12-4,14,NA,NA,TRBJ1-1,TGTGCCAGCAGTGGGGTGGGGCTGAACACTGAAGCTTTCTTT,CASSGVGLNTEAFF
TRBV7-2,15,NA,NA,TRBJ1-2,TGTGCCAGCAGCCCCCGCCCCAGGGGCTCTGATGGCTACACCTTC,CASSPRPRGSDGYTF
TRBV2,14,NA,NA,TRBJ2-1,TGTGCCAGCAGTGAATCAGGGTCCTACAATGAGCAGTTCTTC,CASSESGSYNEQFF
TRBV20-1,15,NA,few,TRBJ2-7,TGCAGTGCTAGAGAAAGAAAAGGCAGCTCCTACGAGCAGTACTTC,CSARERKGSSYEQYF
TRBV3-1,15,TRBD2,many,TRBJ2-5,TGTGCCAGCAGCGCCGGGACTAGCGGTCAAGAGACCCAGTACTTC,CASSAGTSGQETQYF
TRBV6-6,14,NA,NA,TRBJ2-7,TGTGCCAGCAGTTACGAGGCGGGTTCCTACGAGCAGTACTTC,CASSYEAGSYEQYF
TRBV9,17,TRBD2,NA,TRBJ2-1,TGTGCCAGCAGCGAGGGGACTAGCGGGCAGTCCTACAATGAGCAGTTCTTC,CASSEGTSGQSYNEQFF
TRBV7-3,16,NA,NA,TRBJ2-2,TGTGCCAGCAGTCATCAACCGCAGGGGAACACCGGGGAGCTGTTTTTT,CASSHQPQGNTGELFF
TRBV20-1,13,TRBD2,few,TRBJ2-7,TGCAGTGTTCTGACTAGCGGCTCCTACGAGCAGTACTTC,CSVLTSGSYEQYF
TRBV7-2,16,TRBD1,NA,TRBJ2-2,TGTGCCAGCAGGAAAACGGGGACAGGGAACACCGGGGAGCTGTTTTTT,CASRKTGTGNTGELFF
TRBV29-1,14,TRBD1,few,TRBJ2-7,TGCAGCGTCGGGGTAGGGGACAGGCTCTACGAGCAGTACTTC,CSVGVGDRLYEQYF
TRBV5-1,17,NA,NA,TRBJ2-6,TGCGCCAGCAGCTTGGAGTCAGGCTACTCTGGGGCCAACGTCCTGACTTTC,CASSLESGYSGANVLTF
TRBV5-1,14,NA,few,TRBJ2-7,TGCGCCAGCAGCGGGAGACAGGGAGGCTACGAGCAGTACTTC,CASSGRQGGYEQYF
TRBV4-1,15,NA,NA,TRBJ1-3,TGCGCCAGCAGCCAAGGGTGGGCAGGGGGAAACACCATATATTTT,CASSQGWAGGNTIYF
TRBV27,15,NA,NA,TRBJ1-5,TGTGCCAGCAGTTTGGCTCCGGGTTTCAATCAGCCCCAGCATTTT,CASSLAPGFNQPQHF
TRBV9,17,TRBD1,few,TRBJ2-3,TGTGCCAGCAGCGTAGGGGTAAGGGGGCCCTACACAGATACGCAGTATTTT,CASSVGVRGPYTDTQYF
TRBV7-2,15,NA,few,TRBJ1-5,TGTGCCAGCAGCTTAGGCAGAGTGAGCCATCAGCCCCAGCATTTT,CASSLGRVSHQPQHF
TRBV7-2,13,NA,few,TRBJ1-1,TGTGCCAGCAGCTCCCCCGGGAGCCCTGAAGCTTTCTTT,CASSSPGSPEAFF
TRBV7-2,14,NA,NA,TRBJ2-3,TGTGCCAGCAGCTCCCGGTCCGGGGTGAATACGCAGTATTTT,CASSSRSGVNTQYF
TRBV20-1,15,TRBD2,NA,TRBJ2-1,TGCAGTGCTAGAGATGGTACGGGGGGGGGCAATGAGCAGTTCTTC,CSARDGTGGGNEQFF
TRBV27,15,NA,once,TRBJ2-2,TGTGCCAGCAGCCTACAAGTCGCGAACACCGGGGAGCTGTTTTTT,CASSLQVANTGELFF
TRBV6-1,16,TRBD2,NA,TRBJ2-3,TGTGCCAGCAGTGATGTGATGGGGGGGAGCACAGATACGCAGTATTTT,CASSDVMGGSTDTQYF
TRBV15,14,NA,few,TRBJ2-7,TGTGCCACCAGCAGAGGGGCCACGACTTACGAGCAGTACTTC,CATSRGATTYEQYF
TRBV12-3/TRBV12-4,13,NA,many,TRBJ2-7,TGTGCCAGCCGCCTCGCGGGGGCAGGCGAGCAGTACTTC,CASRLAGAGEQYF
TRBV2,13,NA,NA,TRBJ2-4,TGTGCCAGCAGTGTGGCAGGGAAAAACATTCAGTACTTC,CASSVAGKNIQYF
TRBV2,12,NA,once,TRBJ1-1,TGTGCCAGCACCCGGGTCTTCACTGAAGCTTTCTTT,CASTRVFTEAFF
TRBV25-1,16,NA,few,TRBJ2-1,TGTGCCAGCAGTCTCGAGAGACACGAACGGGGGAATGAGCAGTTCTTC,CASSLERHERGNEQFF
TRBV7-2,15,NA,NA,TRBJ2-1,TGTGCCAGCAGCTTAGTCGCTAGCAGGAACAATGAGCAGTTCTTC,CASSLVASRNNEQFF